The 4 T cell receptor beta chains presented below share a single source sample, sequenced in a study of somatic mutations in cytotoxic T cells in rheumatoid arthritis. Sequencing was performed with immunoSEQ multiplex PCR; in TCRdb, only in-frame clones are kept and a portion is missing. The table lists 7,000 to 8,000 clones, about nine tenths of them singletons. Sample: CD8+ T cells sorted from blood. The receptor source for this set is a man in his forties with rheumatoid arthritis.

The chain is built from TRBV15 and TRBJ1-4, with D unclear. CDR3 length: 15 residues. The germline V gene has CDR1 LNHNV and CDR2 YYDKDF (reference sequence). The V gene lost 0 bases and the J gene lost 7 bases, with 12 bases spanning the gap. This chain's CDR3 is CATSREGGDGEKLFF. The CDR3 bases are TGTGCCACCAGCAGAGAGGGAGGCGACGGTGAAAAACTGTTTTTT. The variable domain in full, completed from reference TRBV15 and TRBJ1-4, reads DAMVIQNPRYQVTQFGKPVTLSCSQTLNHNVMYWYQQKSSQAPKLLFHYYDKDFNNEADTPDNFQSRRPNTSFCFLDIRSPGLGDTAMYLCATSREGGDGEKLFFGSGTQLSVL.

J is TRBJ1-1 and V is TRBV19, with 8 bases fitting TRBD1. Germline CDR1 reads LNHDA; CDR2 reads SQIVND (reference sequence). Trimming removed 8 bases from V and 5 bases from J; junction bases left unmatched: 7. There are 13 residues in the CDR3. The DNA for the CDR3 is TGTGCCAGTGGATCAGGGGGCAAAACTGAAGCTTTCTTT. Protein: CASGSGGKTEAFF.

This clone was detected only once. This rearrangement joins TRBV27 to TRBJ2-5; no reliable D call. The end of the DNA fits TRBJ2-7 better, so the J call may be wrong. Germline CDR1 and CDR2: MNHEY and SMNVEV (reference sequence). There are 13 residues in the CDR3. DNA for the CDR3: TGTGCCAGCAGTGACATCGCCCGGAACGAGCAGTACTTC. Translation gives CASSDIARNEQYF.

V usage is TRBV5-4 and J usage is TRBJ2-5; TRBD1 might be the D (5 bases). V was pared by 9 bases and J by 0 bases, with 12 bases between. Germline-derived CDR1 and CDR2 are SGHNT and YYREEE (reference sequence). This CDR3 contains 13 residues. The CDR3: CAISGHYQETQYF. The CDR3 bases are TGTGCCATATCAGGGCACTACCAAGAGACCCAGTACTTC.